The entry below describes one TCR beta chain. These data belong to a study of shared clonotypes between healthy human individuals. Sequenced by immunoSEQ multiplex PCR; TCRdb stores in-frame clones only, minus some. This sample yields roughly 530,000 clones, of which less than 96% are seen a single time; about 0.064% belongs to the top ten. The TCR sequence derives from a woman in her twenties or thirties in good health. The sequenced sample was naive CD4+ T cells sorted from blood. The subset was: CD45RA+ positively selected.

The CDR3 loop reads CASSPGTSTDTQYF. The CDR3 bases are TGTGCCAGCAGCCCCGGGACTAGCACAGATACGCAGTATTTT. This rearrangement joins TRBV11-1 to TRBJ2-3; tentatively, D is TRBD2 (6 bases). This CDR3 is 14 amino acids long. Germline CDR1 and CDR2: SGHAT and FQDESV (reference sequence). V lost 5 bases to trimming and J lost 0 bases, with 9 bases between them.